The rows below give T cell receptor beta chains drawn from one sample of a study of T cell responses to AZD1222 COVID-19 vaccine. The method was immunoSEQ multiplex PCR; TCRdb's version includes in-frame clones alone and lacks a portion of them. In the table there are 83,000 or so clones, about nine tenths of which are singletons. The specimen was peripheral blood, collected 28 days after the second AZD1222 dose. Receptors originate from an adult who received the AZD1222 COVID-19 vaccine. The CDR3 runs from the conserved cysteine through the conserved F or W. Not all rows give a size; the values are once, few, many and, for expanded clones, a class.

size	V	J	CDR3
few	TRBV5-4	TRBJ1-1	CASRGKPNTEAFF
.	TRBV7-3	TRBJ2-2	CASSLTRDREPGELFF
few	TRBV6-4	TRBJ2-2	CASSDGENTGELFF
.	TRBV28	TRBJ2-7	CASSGGPSSYEQYF
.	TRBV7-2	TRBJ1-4	CASSLWDGPNEKLFF
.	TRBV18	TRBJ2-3	CASSLRDLAGGIGTDTQYF
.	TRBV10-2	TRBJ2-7	CASSQRRAEQYF
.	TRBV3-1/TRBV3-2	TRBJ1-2	CASSQATGFSGYTF
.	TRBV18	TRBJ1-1	CASSKAARNTEAFF
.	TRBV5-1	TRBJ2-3	CASSLPTSGSSTDTQYF
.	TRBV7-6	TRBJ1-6	CASSLTRTGGNSPLHF
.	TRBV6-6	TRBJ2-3	CASSYGTSGRADTQYF
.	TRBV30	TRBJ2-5	CAWTSGAAQETQYF
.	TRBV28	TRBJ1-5	CASSLYSNQPQHF
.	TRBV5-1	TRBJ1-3	CASSLVPWDSYSGNTIYF
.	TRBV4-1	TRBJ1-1	CASSQEGQGVNTEAFF
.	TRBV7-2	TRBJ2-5	CASSFSRDETQYF
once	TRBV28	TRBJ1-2	CASSLMSEGTYGYTF
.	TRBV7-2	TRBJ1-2	CASSLVSSPTNVGYTF
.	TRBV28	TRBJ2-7	CASSLSAAGGGEQYF
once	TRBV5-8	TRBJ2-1	CASSLFPGDNEQFF
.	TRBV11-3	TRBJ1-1	CASSRGGQNGEAFF
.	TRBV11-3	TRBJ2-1	CASSLVAVPYNEQFF
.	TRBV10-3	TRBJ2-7	CAISEGTYEQYF
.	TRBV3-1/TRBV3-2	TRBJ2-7	CASSQGQGAGEQYF
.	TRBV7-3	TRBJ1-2	CASSLFGGDSYGYTF
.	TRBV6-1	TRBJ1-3	CASSEWAGYSGNTIYF
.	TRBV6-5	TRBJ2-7	CASRETGRVYEQYF
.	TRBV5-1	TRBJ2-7	CASSLIGDGNEQYF
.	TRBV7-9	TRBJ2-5	CASSKAHMGGEETQYF
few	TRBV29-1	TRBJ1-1	CTTSLQGRGMNTEAFF
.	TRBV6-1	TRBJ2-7	CASSEREAGRVEQYF
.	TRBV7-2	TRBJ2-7	CASSLSLGVLTSEQYF
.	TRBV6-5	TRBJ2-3	CASSLGTSTDTQYF
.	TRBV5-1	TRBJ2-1	CASSLKQVSYNEQFF
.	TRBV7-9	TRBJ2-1	CASSSLGRNGLEQFF
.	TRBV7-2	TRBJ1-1	CASGQGPNTEAFF
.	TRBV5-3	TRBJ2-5	CARSLISLAEETQYF
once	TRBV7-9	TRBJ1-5	CASSALAYQPQHF
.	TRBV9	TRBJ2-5	CASSDGTSGSGETQYF
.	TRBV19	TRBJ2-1	CASSTWSNEQFF
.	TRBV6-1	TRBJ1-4	CASSEQGARGTNEKLFF
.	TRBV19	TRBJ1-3	CASSIGVRTGNTIYF
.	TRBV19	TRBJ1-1	CASQPQGAYTEAFF
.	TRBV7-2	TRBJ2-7	CASTRQHGGYEQYF
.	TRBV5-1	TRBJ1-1	CASKGTGNTEAFF